Reported below is one T cell receptor (beta chain). Its antigen is as yet unknown. The V end lost 0 bases, the J end lost 2 bases, and 15 bases lay between the germline ends. CDR1 SGHRS and CDR2 YFSETQ come from the germline V gene. This CDR3 spans 16 amino acids. This sample stems from a study of long-term antiretroviral therapy in people with HIV. General study results and limits: Controls showed broader CDR3 length ranges than did the HIV repertoires.

The run of the v3.0 immunoSEQ assay was at survey level. 40,000-50,000 T-cell genomes per sample were the sequencing target. Profiled with immunoSEQ multiplex PCR; TCRdb holds only in-frame clones, not every one. In the table there are roughly 19,000 clones, over 80% of which are singletons. The sequence was collected from a man aged 18 to 29 with HIV. The material sequenced was unsorted PBMCs, taken 2.1 years after starting antiretroviral therapy. The V and J genes are TRBV5-1 and TRBJ2-7; D possibly matches TRBD1 or TRBD2 (6 bases each). CDR3 protein: CASSLDRGPPPYEQYF. DNA for the CDR3: TGCGCCAGCAGCTTGGATCGGGGGCCCCCCCCCTACGAGCAGTACTTC.